This T cell receptor (beta chain) was retrieved from a study of T cell repertoires in ileal Crohn's disease. Study observations and caveats: Compared with CD4 T cells, sorted CD8 cells carried more expanded clones. Compared with non-smokers, active smokers at surgery showed more clonal expansions. The median delay to postoperative endoscopy was 6.9 months.

The germline CDR1 and CDR2 sequences are SSHAT and FNYEAQ (reference sequence). There are 16 residues in the CDR3. This clone was found once. What it binds is not known. Germline is not matched at one junction end, which may reflect a read error. The assay was immunoSEQ multiplex PCR, and TCRdb's table has in-frame clones only and misses some. The table includes roughly 3,900 clones, 60% to 80% detected once. Time point denoted: neoterminal ileum biopsy at postoperative endoscopy, about 6 months after surgery. The receptor comes from an adult with Crohn's disease. The sample was ileal tissue. The rearrangement joins TRBV7-7 to TRBJ2-5; 9 bases align to TRBD2. For the CDR3, the DNA is TGTGCTAGCAGTCCGGTGGGCGGGGGGGCCTCGGAGACCCAGTACTTC. Its protein is CASSPVGGGASETQYF.